This is a list of T cell receptor beta chains from one sample in a study of blood T cell repertoires in COVID-19. Generated by immunoSEQ multiplex PCR, the TCRdb table keeps only in-frame clones and is missing some. The sample lists about 340,000 clones; 75% to 90% were seen once. The sequenced sample was peripheral blood. The receptors stem from a woman in her fifties or sixties with COVID-19, enrolled during active disease. Both conserved end residues are part of each CDR3. A D gene is named only where the DNA matches it firmly. Expanded clones get a size class; other rows say once, few or many, or leave the size out.

d_gene	v_gene	j_gene	abundance	CDR3aa	CDR3nt
.	TRBV24-1	TRBJ2-1	.	CATSEEGVNEQFF	TGTGCCACCAGTGAAGAAGGGGTCAATGAGCAGTTCTTC
.	TRBV19	TRBJ1-5	.	CAIGGGGNQPQHF	TGTGCCATCGGGGGGGGAGGCAATCAGCCCCAGCATTTT
.	TRBV7-2	TRBJ1-6	.	CASSLRTWEGGSPLHF	TGTGCCAGCAGCCTCCGGACCTGGGAAGGGGGTTCACCCCTCCACTTT
TRBD1	TRBV27	TRBJ1-4	.	CASSRGQLNEKLFF	TGTGCCAGCAGCCGGGGACAGCTTAATGAAAAACTGTTTTTT
.	TRBV6-1	TRBJ1-6	.	CASSEVTGRRSPLHF	TGTGCCAGCAGTGAAGTTACAGGGAGAAGATCACCCCTCCACTTT
TRBD1	TRBV5-1	TRBJ1-2	.	CASSMSSTGQANGYTF	TGCGCCAGCAGCATGTCGTCTACGGGACAGGCCAATGGCTACACCTTC
.	TRBV19	TRBJ2-1	.	CASSPTAFSYNEQFF	TGTGCCAGTAGTCCAACAGCCTTCTCCTACAATGAGCAGTTCTTC
.	TRBV11-1	TRBJ2-1	.	CASSPVRNEQFF	TGTGCCAGCAGCCCGGTGAGAAATGAGCAGTTCTTC
.	TRBV19	TRBJ1-1	.	CASSIRVNTEAFF	TGTGCCAGTAGTATACGCGTGAACACTGAAGCTTTCTTT
.	TRBV6-5	TRBJ1-1	.	CATSRGRVLNTEAFF	TGTGCCACCTCAAGGGGCAGGGTTCTTAACACTGAAGCTTTCTTT
TRBD1	TRBV7-9	TRBJ1-2	few	CASSPGQRYGYTF	TGTGCCAGCAGTCCGGGACAGCGCTATGGCTACACCTTC
.	TRBV3-1/TRBV3-2	TRBJ1-1	few	CASSQNSGGTRAFF	TGTGCCAGCAGCCAAAACTCGGGAGGGACACGCGCTTTCTTT
TRBD1	TRBV15	TRBJ1-5	.	CATRPNRGQGGQPQHF	TGTGCCACCCGCCCGAACAGGGGACAGGGCGGTCAGCCCCAGCATTTT
.	TRBV2	TRBJ1-6	.	CASMAQGSSPLHF	TGTGCCAGCATGGCGCAGGGAAGTTCACCCCTCCACTTT
.	TRBV18	TRBJ1-1	many	CASSPMRVGGSTEAFF	TGTGCCAGCTCACCAATGAGGGTAGGAGGGAGCACTGAAGCTTTCTTT
.	TRBV5-8	TRBJ1-2	.	CASSLDYWRGYTF	TGTGCCAGCAGCTTGGACTACTGGCGTGGCTACACCTTC
.	TRBV6-2/TRBV6-3	TRBJ2-7	few	CASSRSGGSTYEQYF	TGTGCCAGCAGTCGTTCGGGGGGCTCCACCTACGAGCAGTACTTC
TRBD1	TRBV3-1/TRBV3-2	TRBJ2-1	.	CASNLPDREHEQFF	TGTGCCAGCAACCTACCAGACAGGGAGCATGAGCAGTTCTTC
.	TRBV6-6	TRBJ1-2	.	CASSSLGGEDGYTF	TGTGCCAGCAGTTCCTTGGGAGGGGAGGATGGCTACACCTTC
.	TRBV9	TRBJ2-3	.	CASSVERSDTQYF	TGTGCCAGCAGCGTAGAACGGAGCGATACGCAGTATTTT
TRBD1	TRBV18	TRBJ1-1	.	CASSPGQGLGTEAFF	TGTGCCAGCTCACCGGGACAGGGCTTGGGCACTGAAGCTTTCTTT
.	TRBV19	TRBJ1-2	.	CASTTPAGVPNYGYTF	TGTGCCAGTACGACGCCAGCGGGCGTTCCTAACTATGGCTACACCTTC
TRBD1	TRBV12-5	TRBJ1-5	.	CASGSVGQGGSQPQHF	TGTGCTAGTGGTTCGGTGGGACAGGGCGGGAGTCAGCCCCAGCATTTT
TRBD1	TRBV30	TRBJ1-5	few	CAWSSSTGDQPQHF	TGTGCCTGGAGTTCCTCGACAGGGGATCAGCCCCAGCATTTT
TRBD1	TRBV28	TRBJ1-5	.	CATHRGYLNQPQHF	TGTGCCACGCACAGGGGGTATTTGAATCAGCCCCAGCATTTT
.	TRBV5-1	TRBJ2-7	.	CASYETGGSYEQYF	TGCGCCAGCTACGAGACAGGCGGTTCCTACGAGCAGTACTTC
.	TRBV15	TRBJ1-2	.	CATSRAQGRYGYTF	TGTGCCACCAGCAGAGCACAGGGCAGGTATGGCTACACCTTC
TRBD1	TRBV4-3	TRBJ1-1	.	CASSQRDRGLTEAFF	TGCGCCAGCAGCCAAAGGGACAGGGGTCTGACTGAAGCTTTCTTT
.	TRBV20-1	TRBJ2-7	.	CSATDRYEQYF	TGCAGTGCTACAGATCGCTACGAGCAGTACTTC
TRBD2	TRBV6-1	TRBJ2-5	.	CASSEWTSGGETQYF	TGTGCCAGCAGTGAATGGACTAGCGGGGGAGAGACCCAGTACTTC
.	TRBV18	TRBJ1-2	.	CASSPTEGADGYTF	TGTGCCAGCTCACCAACGGAGGGAGCTGATGGCTACACCTTC
TRBD1	TRBV12-5	TRBJ1-1	.	CASALGQGGTEAFF	TGTGCTAGTGCCCTCGGACAGGGGGGCACTGAAGCTTTCTTT
TRBD1	TRBV2	TRBJ1-2	.	CASSTNLWTGFGYTF	TGTGCCAGCAGTACGAATTTATGGACAGGCTTTGGCTACACCTTC
.	TRBV6-6	TRBJ1-1	.	CASSYGGDTEAFF	TGTGCCAGCAGTTACGGCGGGGACACTGAAGCTTTCTTT
TRBD1	TRBV5-6	TRBJ1-5	.	CASSLAGQGHQPQHF	TGTGCCAGCAGCTTGGCCGGACAGGGTCATCAGCCCCAGCATTTT
.	TRBV4-3	TRBJ1-5	.	CASSQQVGSFYSNQPQHF	TGCGCCAGCAGCCAACAAGTGGGCAGTTTTTATAGCAATCAGCCCCAGCATTTT
.	TRBV5-5	TRBJ1-3	once	CASSSGSSGNTIYF	TGTGCCAGCAGCTCAGGGTCCTCTGGAAACACCATATATTTT
TRBD2	TRBV29-1	TRBJ2-5	.	CSVWTSGRQETQYF	TGCAGCGTATGGACTAGCGGGAGACAAGAGACCCAGTACTTC
.	TRBV27	TRBJ2-3	.	CASSLQGGSTDTQYF	TGTGCCAGCAGTCTACAGGGGGGGAGCACAGATACGCAGTATTTT
TRBD2	TRBV7-9	TRBJ2-5	once	CASSSRDYPTVKTQYF	TGTGCCAGCAGCTCCCGGGACTACCCCACCGTCAAGACCCAGTACTTC
.	TRBV6-5	TRBJ2-7	.	CASSARGHSYEQYF	TGTGCCAGCAGCGCCCGGGGTCATTCCTACGAGCAGTACTTC
.	TRBV18	TRBJ1-1	many	CASSPQSNTEAFF	TGTGCCAGCTCACCTCAGTCGAACACTGAAGCTTTCTTT
.	TRBV30	TRBJ1-5	.	CAWSAGRTGNSHQPQHF	TGTGCCTGGAGTGCAGGACGAACAGGGAATAGCCATCAGCCCCAGCATTTT
TRBD1	TRBV19	TRBJ2-6	.	CASKRGTGRSGANVLTF	TGTGCCAGTAAAAGGGGGACAGGGCGCTCTGGGGCCAACGTCCTGACTTTC
.	TRBV7-8	TRBJ2-6	.	CASSLGRTLISNAGANVLTF	TGTGCCAGCAGCTTAGGTCGGACTCTTATTTCCAATGCTGGGGCCAACGTCCTGACTTTC
.	TRBV9	TRBJ1-2	.	CASSDELGLQGGYTF	TGTGCCAGCAGCGACGAACTGGGTCTTCAGGGTGGCTACACCTTC
TRBD2	TRBV7-7	TRBJ2-3	.	CASSLALAGALATDTQYF	TGTGCCAGCAGCTTAGCTCTAGCGGGGGCTCTAGCAACAGATACGCAGTATTTT
TRBD2	TRBV9	TRBJ2-3	.	CAGSQSGGAGTDTQYF	TGTGCCGGGTCACAGAGCGGGGGGGCAGGCACAGATACGCAGTATTTT
TRBD2	TRBV5-4	TRBJ2-5	.	CASSLEAGGYQETQYF	TGTGCCAGCAGCTTGGAAGCGGGGGGATACCAAGAGACCCAGTACTTC
TRBD1	TRBV11-3	TRBJ1-4	few	CASSPPDRAGEKLFF	TGTGCCAGCAGCCCTCCCGACAGGGCCGGTGAAAAACTGTTTTTT
TRBD1	TRBV19	TRBJ2-1	.	CASSKRDRDYNEQFF	TGTGCCAGTAGTAAGCGCGACAGGGACTACAATGAGCAGTTCTTC
.	TRBV4-2	TRBJ1-2	.	CASSQGVSAAGYTF	TGTGCCAGCAGCCAAGGAGTGAGTGCTGCTGGCTACACCTTC
.	TRBV29-1	TRBJ1-2	.	CSAGGGDYGYTF	TGCAGCGCCGGAGGAGGGGACTATGGCTACACCTTC